A selection of T cell receptor beta chains follows, all from one sample in a study of cytomegalovirus exposure and HLA in healthy donors. The protocol was immunoSEQ multiplex PCR, while the TCRdb copy is restricted to in-frame clones and leaves out a portion. The table has under 250,000 clones, 75% to 90% seen once. Sequenced input: PBMCs. The receptor set was obtained from a woman aged 35 to 49 in good health and CMV-seronegative. The CDR3 runs from the conserved cysteine through the conserved F or W. D genes are given only for firm matches. Size tells how often a clone was seen (once, few, many) or the class of an expanded clone, and some rows leave it out.

D: .
J: TRBJ1-3
size: once
V: TRBV27
DNA: TGTGCCAGCAGTTCCAATTCTGGAAACACCATATATTTT
CDR3: CASSSNSGNTIYF

D: .
J: TRBJ1-3
size: few
V: TRBV5-1
DNA: TGCGCCAGCAGCTTGGACAGGGTAACTGGAAACACCATATATTTT
CDR3: CASSLDRVTGNTIYF

D: .
J: TRBJ1-3
size: .
V: TRBV19
DNA: TGTGCCAGTAGTATGTGGGGAGGGGCCGGAAACACCATATATTTT
CDR3: CASSMWGGAGNTIYF

D: TRBD1
J: TRBJ2-1
size: .
V: TRBV19
DNA: TGTGCCAGTACCCCCGGACAGGGGGCCTTCCCGGTTAACAATGAGCAGTTCTTC
CDR3: CASTPGQGAFPVNNEQFF

D: TRBD2
J: TRBJ2-1
size: .
V: TRBV7-3
DNA: TGTGCCAGCAGCTTAGGGCTAGCGGGTGGGTACAATGAGCAGTTCTTC
CDR3: CASSLGLAGGYNEQFF

D: .
J: TRBJ2-2
size: .
V: TRBV21-1
DNA: TGTGCCAGCAGCAAAGCGGGACTAGCGGGAGCCCAGAACACCGGGGAGCTGTTTTTT
CDR3: CASSKAGLAGAQNTGELFF

D: .
J: TRBJ2-1
size: .
V: TRBV30
DNA: TGTGCCTGGAGTCCCGGGAGCGAGCAGTTCTTC
CDR3: CAWSPGSEQFF

D: .
J: TRBJ2-7
size: .
V: TRBV6-1
DNA: TGTGCCAGCGAGGAGATTAGGGGCAGCTCCTACGAGCAGTACTTC
CDR3: CASEEIRGSSYEQYF

D: .
J: TRBJ2-5
size: .
V: TRBV7-7
DNA: TGTGCCAGCAGCTTGTTGCGGGGAGGCCAAGAGACCCAGTACTTC
CDR3: CASSLLRGGQETQYF

D: TRBD2
J: TRBJ2-7
size: .
V: TRBV6-1
DNA: TGTGCCAGCAGTGAAACGAGCGGGAGGGGAGAGCAGTACTTC
CDR3: CASSETSGRGEQYF

D: .
J: TRBJ1-4
size: .
V: TRBV27
DNA: TGTGCCAGCAGGCTAGCGGGGGCAACTAATGAAAAACTGTTTTTT
CDR3: CASRLAGATNEKLFF

D: .
J: TRBJ2-4
size: .
V: TRBV5-6
DNA: TGTGCCAGCAGCGGGTCGGGAGCAGGGAACATTCAGTACTTC
CDR3: CASSGSGAGNIQYF

D: .
J: TRBJ1-6
size: .
V: TRBV6-5
DNA: TGTGCCAGCAGTTACTCGGACAAGTATAATTCACCCCTCCACTTT
CDR3: CASSYSDKYNSPLHF

D: .
J: TRBJ2-5
size: .
V: TRBV7-3
DNA: TGTGCCAGCAGCTTAGGAGGGACGGGGAACCAAGAGACCCAGTACTTC
CDR3: CASSLGGTGNQETQYF

D: .
J: TRBJ2-2
size: .
V: TRBV7-9
DNA: TGTGCCAGCAGCTTAGGGGGCAACACCGGGGAGCTGTTTTTT
CDR3: CASSLGGNTGELFF

D: .
J: TRBJ1-1
size: .
V: TRBV18
DNA: TGTGCCAGCTCACCCGGTGAAGTCATGAACACTGAAGCTTTCTTT
CDR3: CASSPGEVMNTEAFF

D: TRBD1
J: TRBJ1-1
size: .
V: TRBV27
DNA: TGTGCCAGCAGATGGGGACAGGGTAGAGCTTTCTTT
CDR3: CASRWGQGRAFF

D: TRBD1
J: TRBJ2-7
size: .
V: TRBV6-5
DNA: TGTGCCAGCAGTTCCACCTGGACAGGGGCCTACGAGCAGTACTTC
CDR3: CASSSTWTGAYEQYF

D: TRBD1
J: TRBJ1-1
size: few
V: TRBV27
DNA: TGTGCCAGCAGTATGCGTACAGGGGGCGTCACTGAAGCTTTCTTT
CDR3: CASSMRTGGVTEAFF

D: .
J: TRBJ2-7
size: .
V: TRBV19
DNA: TGTGCCAGTAGTATTGTCGGGGGCTACGAGCAGTACTTC
CDR3: CASSIVGGYEQYF

D: .
J: TRBJ2-5
size: .
V: TRBV7-3
DNA: TGTGCCAGCAGCTTAGTTGGTACTGTCTATGAGACCCAGTACTTC
CDR3: CASSLVGTVYETQYF

D: .
J: TRBJ1-1
size: .
V: TRBV19
DNA: TGTGCCAGTAGTGCCCGACAGTTCATGAACACTGAAGCTTTCTTT
CDR3: CASSARQFMNTEAFF

D: TRBD2
J: TRBJ2-2
size: .
V: TRBV7-2
DNA: TGTGCCAGCAGCCCGCACCCTAGCGGGACGAACACCGGGGAGCTGTTTTTT
CDR3: CASSPHPSGTNTGELFF

D: .
J: TRBJ2-7
size: .
V: TRBV21-1
DNA: TGTGCCAGCCCGAAAAGGACCTCAGGGCCCTACGAGCAGTACTTC
CDR3: CASPKRTSGPYEQYF

D: TRBD2
J: TRBJ2-2
size: .
V: TRBV5-6
DNA: TGTGCCAGCAGCTTGGGACTAGCGGGGTCCGGGGAGCTGTTTTTT
CDR3: CASSLGLAGSGELFF

D: TRBD1
J: TRBJ2-7
size: .
V: TRBV7-8
DNA: TGTGCCAGCAGCTTTACCGGGACAGGGGAGTTTAACTACGAGCAGTACTTC
CDR3: CASSFTGTGEFNYEQYF

D: .
J: TRBJ2-7
size: .
V: TRBV7-9
DNA: TGTGCCAGCAGCTTAGATAACAGGGACTACGAGCAGTACTTC
CDR3: CASSLDNRDYEQYF

D: .
J: TRBJ1-2
size: .
V: TRBV6-6
DNA: TGTGCCAGCAGTTACTACGGGCAGGGGATCGGAGGCTACACCTTC
CDR3: CASSYYGQGIGGYTF

D: .
J: TRBJ1-2
size: .
V: TRBV5-5
DNA: TGTGCCAGCAGCCCTCAGTCAGGGGCTAACTATGGCTACACCTTC
CDR3: CASSPQSGANYGYTF

D: .
J: TRBJ2-7
size: .
V: TRBV11-2
DNA: TGTGCCAGCAGCTTAGGACGGGGGAGACGGAACTACGAGCAGTACTTC
CDR3: CASSLGRGRRNYEQYF

D: .
J: TRBJ2-7
size: .
V: TRBV28
DNA: TGTGCCAGCCATCTCGGGGGAGGAACCTACGAGCAGTACTTC
CDR3: CASHLGGGTYEQYF

D: .
J: TRBJ1-2
size: .
V: TRBV28
DNA: TGTGCCAGCAGTTCGGGGGGGGTGGGCTACACCTTC
CDR3: CASSSGGVGYTF

D: .
J: TRBJ1-2
size: .
V: TRBV7-2
DNA: TGTGCCAGCAGCTTGGGGGCGAGGGGCTATGGCTACACCTTC
CDR3: CASSLGARGYGYTF

D: .
J: TRBJ2-7
size: few
V: TRBV28
DNA: TGTGCCAGCAGTTTAGCCGGGCGGGTTAGCTCCTACGAGCAGTACTTC
CDR3: CASSLAGRVSSYEQYF

D: TRBD2
J: TRBJ2-7
size: .
V: TRBV28
DNA: TGTGCCAGCAGTTTGTGGGACTATGCCTACGAGCAGTACTTC
CDR3: CASSLWDYAYEQYF

D: .
J: TRBJ2-1
size: .
V: TRBV29-1
DNA: TGCAGCGTTGAAGAAAACTCGCCCGGGACAGAGCAGTTCTTC
CDR3: CSVEENSPGTEQFF

D: TRBD2
J: TRBJ2-5
size: .
V: TRBV9
DNA: TGTGCCAGTAGCGTAGGGGCACTAGCGGGAGGCGCGGAGACCCAGTACTTC
CDR3: CASSVGALAGGAETQYF

D: .
J: TRBJ1-2
size: .
V: TRBV7-9
DNA: TGTGCCAGCAGCTCAGCTTGGACAGAATTTGGCTACACCTTC
CDR3: CASSSAWTEFGYTF

D: .
J: TRBJ1-6
size: .
V: TRBV30
DNA: TGTGCCTGGAGTCGACTCGGAGGGGATAATTCACCCCTCCACTTT
CDR3: CAWSRLGGDNSPLHF

D: .
J: TRBJ1-2
size: .
V: TRBV5-5
DNA: TGTGCCAGCGGCAGACGGGATTTGAGGGGCTACACCTTC
CDR3: CASGRRDLRGYTF

D: TRBD2
J: TRBJ2-7
size: .
V: TRBV2
DNA: TGTGCCAGCAGCGGGACTAGCGGCTCCTACGAGCAGTACTTC
CDR3: CASSGTSGSYEQYF

D: .
J: TRBJ2-7
size: .
V: TRBV6-5
DNA: TGTGCCAGCAGCTATACAGGGTGGGCGTTC
CDR3: CASSYTGWAF

D: .
J: TRBJ2-2
size: .
V: TRBV27
DNA: TGTGCCAGCAGCCCTAGCGAACACACCGGGGAGCTGTTTTTT
CDR3: CASSPSEHTGELFF

D: TRBD2
J: TRBJ2-7
size: .
V: TRBV5-6
DNA: TGTGCCAGCAGCTCCAGACTAGCGAGGCGCTACGAGCAGTACTTC
CDR3: CASSSRLARRYEQYF

D: TRBD1
J: TRBJ1-1
size: .
V: TRBV27
DNA: TGTGCCAGCAGTTTAACGCAGGGGGAATTTAACACTGAAGCTTTCTTT
CDR3: CASSLTQGEFNTEAFF

D: .
J: TRBJ2-7
size: .
V: TRBV11-2
DNA: TGTGCCAGCAGCCGAGGTAGCGCCTACGAGCAGTACTTC
CDR3: CASSRGSAYEQYF

D: TRBD2
J: TRBJ2-7
size: .
V: TRBV7-9
DNA: TGTGCCAGCAGCTTAGAGTCCGGGAGGTCCTACGAGCAGTACTTC
CDR3: CASSLESGRSYEQYF

D: .
J: TRBJ1-2
size: .
V: TRBV6-6
DNA: TGTGCCAGCAGTTATCTCCTTGGAGGGAGTGGCTACACCTTC
CDR3: CASSYLLGGSGYTF

D: TRBD1
J: TRBJ1-1
size: .
V: TRBV9
DNA: TGTGCCAGCAGCGTACAAGACAGGGGTTACAGTGAAGCTTTCTTT
CDR3: CASSVQDRGYSEAFF

D: TRBD2
J: TRBJ2-3
size: once
V: TRBV11-2
DNA: TGTGCCAGCAGCCGGGGGGGCAGTAACACAGATACGCAGTATTTT
CDR3: CASSRGGSNTDTQYF